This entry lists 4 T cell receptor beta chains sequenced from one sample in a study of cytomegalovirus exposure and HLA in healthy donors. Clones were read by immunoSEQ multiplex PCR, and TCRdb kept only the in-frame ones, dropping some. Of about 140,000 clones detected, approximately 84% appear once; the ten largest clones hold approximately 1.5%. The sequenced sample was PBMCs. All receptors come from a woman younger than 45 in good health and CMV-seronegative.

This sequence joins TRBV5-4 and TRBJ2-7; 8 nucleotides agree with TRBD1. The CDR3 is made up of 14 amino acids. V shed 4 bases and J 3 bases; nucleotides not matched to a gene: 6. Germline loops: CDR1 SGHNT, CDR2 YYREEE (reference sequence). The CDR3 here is CASSRTGQNYEQYF. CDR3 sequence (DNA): TGTGCCAGCAGCCGGACAGGGCAGAACTACGAGCAGTACTTC.

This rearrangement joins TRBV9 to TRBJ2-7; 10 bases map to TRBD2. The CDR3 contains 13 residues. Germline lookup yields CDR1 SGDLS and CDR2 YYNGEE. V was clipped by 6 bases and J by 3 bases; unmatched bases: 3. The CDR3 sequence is CASNPSGSYEQYF. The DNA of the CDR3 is TGTGCCAGCAATCCTAGCGGGAGCTACGAGCAGTACTTC. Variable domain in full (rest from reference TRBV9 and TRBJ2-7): DSGVTQTPKHLITATGQRVTLRCSPRSGDLSVYWYQQSLDQGLQFLIQYYNGEERAKGNILERFSAQQFPDLHSELNLSSLELGDSALYFCASNPSGSYEQYFGPGTRLTVT.

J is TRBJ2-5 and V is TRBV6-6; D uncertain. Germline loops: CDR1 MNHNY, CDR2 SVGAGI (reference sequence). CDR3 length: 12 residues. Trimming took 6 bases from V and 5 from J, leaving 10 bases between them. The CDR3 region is CASSQRGETQYF. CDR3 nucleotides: TGTGCCAGCAGCCAGAGAGGCGAGACCCAGTACTTC.

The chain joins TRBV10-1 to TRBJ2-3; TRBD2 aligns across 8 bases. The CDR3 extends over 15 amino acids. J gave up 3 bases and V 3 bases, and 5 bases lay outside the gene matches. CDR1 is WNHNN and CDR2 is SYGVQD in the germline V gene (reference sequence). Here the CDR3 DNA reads TGCGCCAGCAGTGACCGGGGGGGGATTACAGATACGCAGTATTTT. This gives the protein CASSDRGGITDTQYF.